This is a list of T cell receptor beta chains from one sample in a study of CXCR3-negative and CXCR3-positive naive CD8 T cells. After re-calling the 5' RACE reads, TCRdb lists one entry per CDR3 protein, DNA absent. In total, the table holds some 67,000 distinct CDR3 sequences. The sequenced material came from naive CXCR3- CD8+ T cells from blood. The source of these receptors is a human donor in good health. Some clones in this sample may be carry-over from other donors' samples. The CDR3 runs from the conserved cysteine through the conserved F or W.

CASSMTGSVRDAPGELFF,TRBJ2-2,TRBV7-9
CSDQTADTQYF,TRBJ2-3,TRBV29-1
CASSLTTTGIKASF,TRBJ2-7,TRBV12-3/TRBV12-4
CSVEDLWQGLPTDTQYF,TRBJ2-3,TRBV29-1
CASSQGQSYQETQYF,TRBJ2-5,TRBV4-1
CAISESRQGIGGYTF,TRBJ1-2,TRBV10-3
CSASASGATDEQFF,TRBJ2-1,TRBV20-1
CASIPFAGEETQYF,TRBJ2-5,TRBV27
CASSIQGQNTGELFF,TRBJ2-2,TRBV21-1
CASSLLAGVDTEAFF,TRBJ1-1,TRBV27
CASSQPGQGYYEQYF,TRBJ2-7,TRBV4-1
CSVEDPDKAQETQYF,TRBJ2-5,TRBV29-1